Listed below are T cell receptor beta chains from one sample, sequenced in a study of T cell responses to AZD1222 COVID-19 vaccine. Libraries were prepared by immunoSEQ multiplex PCR; TCRdb keeps only in-frame clonotypes and omits some of them. The sample lists over 90,000 clones, approximately 87% occurring once. Sequences were derived from peripheral blood, sampled 28 days after the second AZD1222 dose. All receptors come from an adult who received the AZD1222 COVID-19 vaccine. Both conserved end residues are part of each CDR3. D genes are given only for firm matches. Part of the rows lack a size; the others show once, few, many or a class for expanded clones.

j_call: TRBJ2-2
d_call: TRBD2
clone_size: .
v_call: TRBV5-1
cdr3_aa: CASSLDPLAGGQNTGELFF
cdr3_nt: TGCGCCAGCAGCTTGGACCCGCTAGCGGGGGGCCAGAACACCGGGGAGCTGTTTTTT

j_call: TRBJ2-1
d_call: TRBD2
clone_size: .
v_call: TRBV7-3
cdr3_aa: CASSYQSGSGHEQFF
cdr3_nt: TGTGCCAGCAGCTACCAAAGCGGGAGTGGTCATGAGCAGTTCTTC

j_call: TRBJ2-5
d_call: TRBD2
clone_size: .
v_call: TRBV6-1
cdr3_aa: CASSELLAVEQETQYF
cdr3_nt: TGTGCCAGCAGTGAACTCCTAGCGGTGGAGCAAGAGACCCAGTACTTC

j_call: TRBJ1-1
d_call: .
clone_size: .
v_call: TRBV7-8
cdr3_aa: CASSEDGELGTEAFF
cdr3_nt: TGTGCCAGCAGCGAAGATGGGGAATTGGGCACTGAAGCTTTCTTT

j_call: TRBJ1-4
d_call: .
clone_size: once
v_call: TRBV28
cdr3_aa: CASSFRDEKLFF
cdr3_nt: TGTGCCAGCAGTTTTCGGGATGAAAAACTGTTTTTT

j_call: TRBJ1-1
d_call: .
clone_size: .
v_call: TRBV30
cdr3_aa: CAWSSGFLGDTEAFF
cdr3_nt: TGTGCCTGGAGTTCGGGATTCCTTGGGGACACTGAAGCTTTCTTT

j_call: TRBJ2-5
d_call: .
clone_size: .
v_call: TRBV15
cdr3_aa: CATSRDKTAQGGETQYF
cdr3_nt: TGTGCCACCAGCAGAGATAAGACAGCCCAGGGAGGAGAGACCCAGTACTTC

j_call: TRBJ1-2
d_call: .
clone_size: .
v_call: TRBV7-2
cdr3_aa: CASSLGAGNGYTF
cdr3_nt: TGTGCCAGCAGCTTAGGAGCAGGGAATGGCTACACCTTC

j_call: TRBJ2-7
d_call: TRBD2
clone_size: .
v_call: TRBV7-2
cdr3_aa: CASSSSGGNYEQYF
cdr3_nt: TGTGCCAGCAGCTCTAGCGGGGGGAACTACGAGCAGTACTTC

j_call: TRBJ1-1
d_call: .
clone_size: .
v_call: TRBV2
cdr3_aa: CASSYRAEAFF
cdr3_nt: TGTGCCAGCAGTTACAGGGCTGAAGCTTTCTTT

j_call: TRBJ1-6
d_call: .
clone_size: .
v_call: TRBV30
cdr3_aa: CAWSVSRGPLSPLHF
cdr3_nt: TGTGCCTGGAGTGTTTCCCGGGGACCTCTCTCACCCCTCCACTTT

j_call: TRBJ2-1
d_call: TRBD2
clone_size: .
v_call: TRBV3-1/TRBV3-2
cdr3_aa: CASSRRVLAGEIEQFF
cdr3_nt: TGTGCCAGCAGCCGAAGAGTACTAGCGGGAGAGATTGAGCAGTTCTTC

j_call: TRBJ2-5
d_call: .
clone_size: .
v_call: TRBV9
cdr3_aa: CASSVGGLKETQYF
cdr3_nt: TGTGCCAGCAGCGTAGGGGGGTTAAAGGAGACCCAGTACTTC

j_call: TRBJ1-2
d_call: .
clone_size: .
v_call: TRBV30
cdr3_aa: CAWSVYGEGYTF
cdr3_nt: TGTGCCTGGAGTGTATACGGGGAAGGCTACACCTTC

j_call: TRBJ2-1
d_call: TRBD2
clone_size: .
v_call: TRBV7-9
cdr3_aa: CASSSLTSGRFDEQFF
cdr3_nt: TGTGCCAGCAGCTCCTTGACTAGCGGGAGGTTCGATGAGCAGTTCTTC

j_call: TRBJ2-3
d_call: TRBD2
clone_size: .
v_call: TRBV13
cdr3_aa: CASSGAPGLGNFGTQYF
cdr3_nt: TGTGCCAGCAGCGGCGCCCCGGGACTAGGGAACTTCGGTACGCAGTATTTT

j_call: TRBJ2-1
d_call: TRBD2
clone_size: .
v_call: TRBV16
cdr3_aa: CASSQSGGLAGVTGYNEQFF
cdr3_nt: TGTGCCAGCAGCCAATCGGGGGGCCTAGCGGGAGTTACCGGGTACAATGAGCAGTTCTTC

j_call: TRBJ2-7
d_call: TRBD2
clone_size: few
v_call: TRBV7-6
cdr3_aa: CASSLEERGFSYEQYF
cdr3_nt: TGTGCCAGCAGCTTAGAAGAGCGGGGGTTTTCCTACGAGCAGTACTTC

j_call: TRBJ1-3
d_call: .
clone_size: .
v_call: TRBV7-9
cdr3_aa: CASSLAWGGNTIYF
cdr3_nt: TGTGCCAGCAGCTTAGCCTGGGGTGGAAACACCATATATTTT

j_call: TRBJ1-2
d_call: .
clone_size: .
v_call: TRBV19
cdr3_aa: CASSMGHGKNGGYTF
cdr3_nt: TGTGCCAGTAGTATGGGGCACGGAAAAAACGGGGGCTACACCTTC

j_call: TRBJ2-7
d_call: .
clone_size: .
v_call: TRBV30
cdr3_aa: CAWSRDSGWYEQYF
cdr3_nt: TGTGCCTGGAGTAGAGACTCCGGGTGGTACGAGCAGTACTTC

j_call: TRBJ1-4
d_call: .
clone_size: .
v_call: TRBV16
cdr3_aa: CASSQFGSEKLFF
cdr3_nt: TGTGCCAGCAGCCAATTTGGTTCTGAAAAACTGTTTTTT

j_call: TRBJ2-3
d_call: .
clone_size: .
v_call: TRBV2
cdr3_aa: CAGGLAGLLSTDTQYF
cdr3_nt: TGTGCCGGGGGGCTAGCAGGGCTATTAAGCACAGATACGCAGTATTTT

j_call: TRBJ2-1
d_call: TRBD1
clone_size: few
v_call: TRBV27
cdr3_aa: CASSLSGTGAWGEQFF
cdr3_nt: TGTGCCAGCAGTTTATCGGGGACAGGGGCATGGGGTGAGCAGTTCTTC

j_call: TRBJ2-2
d_call: .
clone_size: .
v_call: TRBV11-3
cdr3_aa: CASSLDLEGINGELFF
cdr3_nt: TGTGCCAGCAGCTTAGATCTAGAGGGTATCAACGGGGAGCTGTTTTTT

j_call: TRBJ2-2
d_call: .
clone_size: .
v_call: TRBV20-1
cdr3_aa: CSGRFTGELFF
cdr3_nt: TGCAGTGGCAGATTCACCGGGGAGCTGTTTTTT

j_call: TRBJ2-5
d_call: .
clone_size: .
v_call: TRBV12-5
cdr3_aa: CASGLVLEGIGQYF
cdr3_nt: TGTGCTAGTGGTTTGGTACTTGAGGGCATCGGGCAGTACTTC

j_call: TRBJ1-4
d_call: .
clone_size: .
v_call: TRBV30
cdr3_aa: CAWSPSGLTNEKLFF
cdr3_nt: TGTGCCTGGAGCCCCTCGGGACTAACTAATGAAAAACTGTTTTTT

j_call: TRBJ1-1
d_call: .
clone_size: .
v_call: TRBV25-1
cdr3_aa: CASSVGAEAFF
cdr3_nt: TGTGCCAGCAGTGTGGGAGCTGAAGCTTTCTTT

j_call: TRBJ2-7
d_call: .
clone_size: .
v_call: TRBV27
cdr3_aa: CASSLAPTGEGEQYF
cdr3_nt: TGTGCCAGCAGTTTGGCACCTACAGGGGAGGGGGAGCAGTACTTC

j_call: TRBJ2-7
d_call: .
clone_size: few
v_call: TRBV3-1/TRBV3-2
cdr3_aa: CASSQDPVATYEQYF
cdr3_nt: TGTGCCAGCAGCCAAGACCCCGTCGCGACCTACGAGCAGTACTTC

j_call: TRBJ2-7
d_call: TRBD2
clone_size: few
v_call: TRBV28
cdr3_aa: CASRTPSGYEQYF
cdr3_nt: TGTGCCAGCAGGACTCCTAGCGGCTACGAGCAGTACTTC

j_call: TRBJ1-2
d_call: .
clone_size: .
v_call: TRBV6-4
cdr3_aa: CASSDSSRGIGGYTF
cdr3_nt: TGTGCCAGCAGTGACTCGAGTCGGGGAATAGGAGGCTACACCTTC

j_call: TRBJ2-5
d_call: TRBD2
clone_size: .
v_call: TRBV12-5
cdr3_aa: CASGLLAAQETQYF
cdr3_nt: TGTGCTAGTGGTTTGCTAGCGGCCCAAGAGACCCAGTACTTC

j_call: TRBJ2-3
d_call: TRBD2
clone_size: .
v_call: TRBV7-2
cdr3_aa: CASSFSGGLADTQYF
cdr3_nt: TGTGCCAGCAGCTTCAGCGGGGGGCTCGCAGATACGCAGTATTTT

j_call: TRBJ2-5
d_call: .
clone_size: .
v_call: TRBV12-5
cdr3_aa: CASGSPPGTQYF
cdr3_nt: TGTGCTAGTGGCTCCCCCCCCGGGACCCAGTACTTC

j_call: TRBJ1-2
d_call: .
clone_size: .
v_call: TRBV21-1
cdr3_aa: CASSKDKNGTLKGYTF
cdr3_nt: TGTGCCAGCAGCAAAGATAAAAACGGGACGCTCAAGGGCTACACCTTC

j_call: TRBJ1-1
d_call: .
clone_size: .
v_call: TRBV24-1
cdr3_aa: CATSDSPGREAFF
cdr3_nt: TGTGCCACCAGTGATTCCCCAGGAAGGGAAGCTTTCTTT

j_call: TRBJ1-1
d_call: TRBD1
clone_size: few
v_call: TRBV7-9
cdr3_aa: CASSPTGQGSTEAFF
cdr3_nt: TGTGCCAGCAGCCCCACGGGACAGGGAAGCACTGAAGCTTTCTTT

j_call: TRBJ2-7
d_call: TRBD2
clone_size: .
v_call: TRBV19
cdr3_aa: CASSISGRNAYEQYF
cdr3_nt: TGTGCCAGTAGTATCAGCGGGAGGAATGCCTACGAGCAGTACTTC

j_call: TRBJ1-2
d_call: .
clone_size: .
v_call: TRBV19
cdr3_aa: CASMAGGVGYTF
cdr3_nt: TGTGCCAGTATGGCGGGAGGGGTTGGCTACACCTTC